The present T cell receptor beta chain was sequenced within a study of OX40 agonist ivuxolimab in advanced cancers. Assay: immunoSEQ multiplex PCR; the TCRdb copy retains only in-frame clones and omits some. The sample includes 60,000 or so clones, around 88% of them seen just once. Germline V gene lookup returns CDR1 SGHVS and CDR2 FQNEAQ. This CDR3 is built from 17 residues. Trimming took 1 base from V and 0 from J, leaving 15 bases between them. The chain carries TRBV7-8 and TRBJ1-2; a weak D match, TRBD1 (6 bases). The sequence was collected from an adult with an advanced solid tumor such as melanoma, head and neck, liver or kidney cancer. This specimen consisted of CD4+ or CD8+ T cells sorted from blood, obtained in a trial of the OX40 agonist ivuxolimab. The CDR3 region is CASSLGVWTESNYGYTF. CDR3 nucleotide sequence: TGTGCCAGCAGCTTAGGAGTCTGGACAGAGTCTAACTATGGCTACACCTTC.